The 31 T cell receptor beta chains presented below share a single source sample, sequenced in a study of CD8+ T cells in alopecia areata. Stated treatment: oral pan-JAK inhibitor, 5-10 mg twice daily. Sequencing relied on a cDNA template that was reverse transcribed from extracted RNA. The repertoire was sequenced with immunoSEQ multiplex PCR; TCRdb's copy has only in-frame clones and lacks some. The sample carries roughly 190,000 clones, around 60% recorded once. The sample was CD4+ T cells sorted from blood, taken at week 4, from a patient treated with tofacitinib. The receptors derive from a human donor with alopecia areata.

V is TRBV6-7 and J is TRBJ2-7; D ambiguous. TRBV6-7 is designated an ORF whose function remains uncertain. This CDR3 comprises 12 residues. V lost 2 bases and J 5 bases, leaving 7 bases between the germline ends. The CDR3 spells CASSYPPHEQYF. The CDR3 coding sequence is TGTGCCAGCAGTTACCCCCCCCACGAGCAGTACTTC.

Worth noting for this clone: At one end, the junction sequence differs from germline, possibly due to a read error. The genes are TRBV15 and TRBJ2-1, with 12 bases that match TRBD2. The CDR3 totals 16 residues. Germline CDR1 and CDR2: LNHNV and YYDKDF (reference sequence). This CDR3 reads CATSRATSGRYNEQFF. CDR3 nucleotide sequence: TGTGCCACCAGCAGGGCTACTAGCGGGAGGTACAACGAGCAGTTCTTC. Filled out from reference TRBV15 and TRBJ2-1, the complete variable domain reads DAMVIQNPRYQVTQFGKPVTLSCSQTLNHNVMYWYQQKSSQAPKLLFHYYDKDFNNEADTPDNFQSRRPNTSFCFLDIRSPGLGDTAMYLCATSRATSGRYNEQFFGPGTRLTVL.

This clone has a single count. The chain joins TRBV29-1 to TRBJ1-5, with D uncertain. The germline V and J ends were trimmed by 4 bases and 2 bases, with 15 bases remaining between them. Germline values: CDR1 SQVTM, CDR2 ANQGSEA. The CDR3 is 15 residues long. CDR3 protein: CSVATGSGGNQPQHF. Here the CDR3 DNA reads TGCAGCGTTGCCACCGGGTCCGGGGGCAATCAGCCCCAGCATTTT.

The chain couples TRBV5-6 to TRBJ2-3; TRBD1 agrees at 8 bases. With 6 bases clipped from V and 3 bases from J, the junction kept 15 bases outside the gene matches. This CDR3 region has 17 residues. Looked up from germline, CDR1 is SGHDT and CDR2 is YYEEEE. Written as DNA, the CDR3 is TGTGCCAGCACCTCGGCCCTCCAGGGGGCTAGAACAGATACGCAGTATTTT. Its translation is CASTSALQGARTDTQYF.

This clone was found a few times. The chain combines TRBV5-1 with TRBJ1-5, with a possible D match to TRBD1 (5 bases). The CDR3 contains 15 residues. Trimming removed 2 bases from V and 2 bases from J, with 11 bases in between. Germline loops: CDR1 SGHRS, CDR2 YFSETQ. This CDR3 is CASSLGDWGNQPQHF. DNA of the CDR3: TGCGCCAGCAGCTTAGGGGATTGGGGCAATCAGCCCCAGCATTTT.

The V gene is TRBV29-1, the J gene TRBJ1-2, with D uncertain. Germline CDR1 reads SQVTM; CDR2 reads ANQGSEA. The CDR3 consists of 15 residues. V shed 8 bases and J shed 0 bases, with 19 bases lying between them. CDR3 in DNA: TGCAGCTTCCTTGGTAATCAACGCTCTAACTATGGCTACACCTTC. It specifies CSFLGNQRSNYGYTF.

This chain links TRBV7-2 with TRBJ2-7; the match to TRBD1 covers 7 bases. The V gene end was trimmed by 4 bases and the J gene end by 3 bases; junction bases not matched to a gene: 9. CDR1 is SGHTA and CDR2 is FQGNSA in the germline V gene. The CDR3 spans 15 residues. The CDR3 DNA reads as TGTGCCAGCAGCTCCCGACAGGGTTTAATCTACGAGCAGTACTTC. It encodes CASSSRQGLIYEQYF.

The chain uses TRBV7-9 and TRBJ2-1; D may be TRBD1 or TRBD2 (5 bases each). The ends were cut back, 5 bases at V and 8 bases at J, with 22 bases in the middle. Looked up from germline, CDR1 is SEHNR and CDR2 is FQNEAQ (reference sequence). The CDR3 is made up of 16 amino acids. In nucleotides, the CDR3 is TGTGCCAGCAGCAACACACACCTAGCTTGGGGCGATGAGCAGTTCTTC. Protein: CASSNTHLAWGDEQFF.

The chain has TRBV30 and TRBJ2-5; 9 bases agree with TRBD1. CDR3 size: 15 residues. V lost 5 bases and J lost 4; bases outside the gene matches: 11. Per germline, CDR1 GTSNPN and CDR2 SVGIG (reference sequence). CDR3 in amino acids: CAWGPGQGTGETQYF. The DNA of the CDR3 is TGTGCCTGGGGGCCGGGACAGGGTACCGGAGAGACCCAGTACTTC.

The chain recombines TRBV25-1 with TRBJ1-4; D is perhaps TRBD1 (6 bases). Per the germline V gene, CDR1 is MGHDK and CDR2 is SYGVNS. The CDR3 contains 15 residues. Trimming pared 4 bases from V and 7 bases from J, leaving 16 bases between. CDR3 amino acids: CASSAKQGVGEKLFF. In DNA, the CDR3 is TGTGCCAGCAGTGCCAAACAGGGAGTAGGTGAAAAACTGTTTTTT.

This chain links TRBV5-1 with TRBJ2-5; 8 nucleotides agree with TRBD2. CDR1 is SGHRS, CDR2 YFSETQ, per germline. This CDR3 has 16 residues. The J segment lost 2 bases and the V segment lost 4 bases, leaving 10 bases of the junction unmatched. The CDR3 is CASSLLFSGIQETQYF. DNA for the CDR3: TGCGCCAGCAGCCTACTTTTTAGCGGGATTCAAGAGACCCAGTACTTC.

Here the CDR3 reads CSVEDIRETQYF. CDR3 nucleotide sequence: TGCAGCGTTGAAGATATTAGAGAGACCCAGTACTTC. The chain couples TRBV29-1 to TRBJ2-5; D is uncertain. The CDR3 totals 12 residues. Trimming took off 0 bases at V and 4 bases at J, with 6 bases between the two ends. Germline V gene sequence: CDR1 SQVTM, CDR2 ANQGSEA.

The CDR3 nucleotides read TGTGCGGGGGAGACCCAGTACTTC. Its translation: CAGETQYF. The rearrangement joins TRBV15 to TRBJ2-5; D gene ambiguous. There are 8 residues in the CDR3. From germline, CDR1 is LNHNV and CDR2 YYDKDF (reference sequence).

This rearrangement joins TRBV5-1 to TRBJ2-1; 10 bases fit TRBD2. Germline CDR1 and CDR2: SGHRS and YFSETQ. The V and J ends lost 3 bases and 8 bases, in that order; junction bases with no gene match: 5. The CDR3 loop spans 14 amino acids. CDR3 amino acids: CASSSGTSVDEQFF. For the CDR3, the DNA is TGCGCCAGCAGCTCCGGGACTAGCGTGGATGAGCAGTTCTTC.

The CDR3 sequence is CASSPRTGDTQYF. The DNA of the CDR3 is TGCGCCAGCAGCCCCCGGACAGGAGATACGCAGTATTTT. The chain employs TRBV4-1 and TRBJ2-3; TRBD1 matches 7 bases. This CDR3 contains 13 residues. The ends lost 4 bases at V and 5 bases at J; junction bases unmatched: 3. From germline, CDR1 is MGHRA and CDR2 YSYEKL.

This chain uses TRBV28 with TRBJ2-7, with TRBD1 as a possible D gene (6 bases). Trimming cost V 7 bases and J 4 bases, with 17 bases left between them. The germline V gene has CDR1 MDHEN and CDR2 SYDVKM. This CDR3 comprises 14 residues. CDR3: CASIPGHSVYEQYF. The CDR3, as DNA: TGTGCCAGCATTCCGGGACACAGTGTGTACGAGCAGTACTTC.

The CDR3 DNA is TGTGCCAGCAGTTGGACAGGGGGGAGGCTGAACAATGAGCAGTTCTTC. Translated: CASSWTGGRLNNEQFF. The rearrangement joins TRBV28 to TRBJ2-1, with 10 bases aligning to TRBD1. CDR3 length: 16 amino acids. Germline values: CDR1 MDHEN, CDR2 SYDVKM. The ends lost 4 bases at V and 5 bases at J; junction bases unmatched: 8.

The genes are TRBV10-3 and TRBJ1-4; tentative D call: TRBD1 (5 bases). V shed 4 bases and J shed 8 bases, with 20 bases lying between them. CDR3 length equals 16 residues. The germline V gene encodes CDR1 ENHRY and CDR2 SYGVKD. CDR3 in DNA: TGTGCCATCAGTGTCCACCCCGGGACGGCCGGGGAAAAACTGTTTTTT. The encoded protein is CAISVHPGTAGEKLFF.

The chain has TRBV5-1 and TRBJ2-5; the D gene is possibly TRBD1 (5 bases). The V gene lost 4 bases and the J gene lost 1 base, with 11 bases spanning the gap. Germline lookup yields CDR1 SGHRS and CDR2 YFSETQ. CDR3 length: 14 amino acids. The CDR3 sequence: CASSGASAQETQYF. For the CDR3, the DNA is TGCGCCAGCAGCGGGGCTTCGGCCCAAGAGACCCAGTACTTC.

This chain joins TRBV27 and TRBJ2-1; D gene uncertain. V lost 8 bases to trimming and J lost 7 bases, with 15 bases between them. There are 13 residues in the CDR3. Looked up from germline, CDR1 is MNHEY and CDR2 is SMNVEV (reference sequence). In DNA form, the CDR3 reads TGTGCCAGCGGTTCATCACTACAGAATGAGCAGTTCTTC. It yields the protein CASGSSLQNEQFF.

The chain joins TRBV4-2 to TRBJ2-5; 8 bases map to TRBD1. This CDR3 is 18 amino acids long. Germline lookup yields CDR1 LGHNA and CDR2 YNFKEQ. V dropped 1 base and J dropped 4; count of bases not matched to a gene: 14. The CDR3 reads CASSQVWSGRGRGETQYF. The CDR3 nucleotides read TGTGCCAGCAGCCAAGTATGGAGTGGCAGGGGGCGAGGAGAGACCCAGTACTTC.

The genes are TRBV6-5 and TRBJ2-7; the D is unclear. V gave up 0 bases and J gave up 0 bases, with 9 bases separating them. Germline CDR1 is MNHEY and CDR2 is SVGAGI. The CDR3 length is 15 residues. The CDR3 nucleotides read TGTGCCAGCAGTTACTCGGCCACAAGCTCCTACGAGCAGTACTTC. Its translation: CASSYSATSSYEQYF.

The chain uses TRBV19 and TRBJ1-5; no firm D call. This CDR3 spans 14 amino acids. Germline CDR1 and CDR2: LNHDA and SQIVND (reference sequence). V was pared by 3 bases and J by 4 bases, with 10 bases between. The CDR3 protein is CASSIGGRNQPQHF. The CDR3 DNA sequence: TGTGCCAGTAGTATCGGTGGACGGAATCAGCCCCAGCATTTT.

This clone came up a few times. The gene calls are TRBV20-1 and TRBJ2-1; D ambiguous. CDR3 size: 11 residues. Germline V lookup: CDR1 DFQATT, CDR2 SNEGSKA (reference sequence). V dropped 5 bases and J dropped 8 bases, with 10 bases sitting between them. This CDR3 reads CSAQRQDEQFF. CDR3 bases: TGCAGTGCTCAACGGCAGGATGAGCAGTTCTTC.

The rearrangement uses TRBV15 and TRBJ2-3, with D perhaps TRBD2 (5 bases). The germline CDR1 and CDR2 sequences are LNHNV and YYDKDF (reference sequence). The germline V and J ends were trimmed by 2 bases and 4 bases, with 13 bases remaining between them. There are 15 residues in the CDR3. The CDR3: CATSRNPPGADTQYF. The CDR3 nucleotides are TGTGCCACCAGCAGAAACCCGCCCGGGGCAGATACGCAGTATTTT. Supplemented by reference TRBV15 and TRBJ2-3, the full variable domain reads DAMVIQNPRYQVTQFGKPVTLSCSQTLNHNVMYWYQQKSSQAPKLLFHYYDKDFNNEADTPDNFQSRRPNTSFCFLDIRSPGLGDTAMYLCATSRNPPGADTQYFGPGTRLTVL.

The chain has TRBV27 and TRBJ2-6; the match to TRBD1 covers 7 bases. V was pared by 3 bases and J by 0 bases, with 5 bases of the junction left unmatched. Germline values: CDR1 MNHEY, CDR2 SMNVEV (reference sequence). This CDR3 is 17 amino acids long. The CDR3 bases are TGTGCCAGCAGTTTCGAACAGGGGAGCTCTGGGGCCAACGTCCTGACTTTC. Its translation is CASSFEQGSSGANVLTF. Based on the CDR3 plus reference TRBV27 and TRBJ2-6, the full variable domain is EAQVTQNPRYLITVTGKKLTVTCSQNMNHEYMSWYRQDPGLGLRQIYYSMNVEVTDKGDVPEGYKVSRKEKRNFPLILESPSPNQTSLYFCASSFEQGSSGANVLTFGAGSRLTVL.

This clone has only a few counts. The chain combines TRBV5-1 with TRBJ1-1; a possible D gene is TRBD1 (6 bases). Germline lookup yields CDR1 SGHRS and CDR2 YFSETQ. V was pared by 7 bases and J by 3 bases, with 13 bases between. The CDR3 length is 13 residues. CDR3 region: CASRKGVDTEAFF. In DNA, the CDR3 is TGCGCCAGCCGTAAGGGGGTCGACACTGAAGCTTTCTTT.

This rearrangement joins TRBV2 to TRBJ2-3; D may correspond to TRBD1 or TRBD2 (5 bases each). The CDR3 sequence is 14 residues long. Germline CDR1 is SNHLY and CDR2 is FYNNEI. Between the trimmed V and J ends, which lost 6 bases and 5 bases, there was a span of 15 bases. The CDR3: CASRAGTVGDTQYF. The CDR3 DNA follows: TGTGCCAGCAGAGCAGGGACGGTTGGAGATACGCAGTATTTT.

This clone was detected ten times or more. The V and J genes are TRBV27 and TRBJ2-5, with a possible D match to TRBD2 (5 bases). Germline lookup yields CDR1 MNHEY and CDR2 SMNVEV (reference sequence). The CDR3 covers 13 residues. The V end was cut by 6 bases, the J end by 2 bases, with 10 bases between. CDR3 protein: CASRRAGQETQYF. DNA of the CDR3: TGTGCCAGCAGGCGGGCCGGGCAAGAGACCCAGTACTTC.

The chain uses TRBV29-1 and TRBJ2-7; 9 bases fit TRBD2. The CDR3 sequence is 13 residues long. Germline CDR1 reads SQVTM; CDR2 reads ANQGSEA. J gave up 4 bases and V 5 bases, and 6 bases lay outside the gene matches. CDR3 nucleotide sequence: TGCAGCGTTAAGACTAGCGGATTTTACGAGCAGTACTTC. Residues: CSVKTSGFYEQYF.

The chain carries TRBV30 and TRBJ2-7, with 10 positions matching TRBD1. The CDR3 sequence is 12 residues long. V lost 4 bases and J lost 6; bases outside the gene matches: 3. Germline-derived CDR1 and CDR2 are GTSNPN and SVGIG (reference sequence). CDR3 region: CAWTRQGAEQYF. The CDR3 DNA follows: TGTGCCTGGACCAGACAGGGGGCCGAGCAGTACTTC.